What follows are 13 T cell receptor beta chains derived from one specimen sequenced in a study of control samples from healthy donors and cancer patients (TCRdb year 2020). Libraries were prepared through the immunoSEQ multiplex PCR assay. TCRdb holds this immuneACCESS table with in-frame rearrangements only. Some clones are missing; in checked studies, unresolved V genes explain under half, and the rest has no known cause. The sample table lists roughly 120,000 clones, roughly 90% of them with a count of one. The leading ten clones occupy about 3.7% of the sample. What was sequenced was PBMCs. The receptor source for this set is a woman aged 55-69 years with lung cancer.

The chain uses TRBV5-4 and TRBJ2-7; 7 bases are shared with TRBD2. Germline loops: CDR1 SGHNT, CDR2 YYREEE (reference sequence). The CDR3 is 15 residues long. The V segment lost 5 bases and the J segment 3 bases; nucleotides outside the gene matches: 11. The CDR3 nucleotides are TGTGCCAGCAGTAGTGGGGGGGGAATCATCTACGAGCAGTACTTC. Its translation is CASSSGGGIIYEQYF.

CDR3 coding DNA: TGCACCAGCAGCCGGGTGGCCCAGACGGCCCAGTACTTC. This gives the protein CTSSRVAQTAQYF. This chain links TRBV1 with TRBJ2-5. TRBV1 is a pseudogene locus. The CDR3 has 13 residues.

The CDR3, as DNA: TGCGCCAGCAGCTTGGCCGGGGCGCTACAAGAGACCCAGTACTTC. Its translation: CASSLAGALQETQYF. The rearrangement links TRBV5-1 to TRBJ2-5; D is tentatively TRBD1 or TRBD2 (5 bases each). Trimming stripped 0 bases from V and 2 bases from J, with 11 bases between. Germline V gene data show CDR1 as SGHRS and CDR2 as YFSETQ. The CDR3 covers 15 residues.

The CDR3 coding sequence is TGTGCCAGCAGCCCCGACATGAACACTGAAGCTTTCTTT. It translates to CASSPDMNTEAFF. V gene TRBV7-3 combines with J gene TRBJ1-1; D is uncertain. With 5 bases removed from V and 0 bases from J, the gap between germline ends came to 7 bases. Per germline, CDR1 SGHTA and CDR2 FQGTGA. This CDR3 has 13 residues. Full variable domain (outside the CDR3, taken from reference TRBV7-3 and TRBJ1-1): GAGVSQTPSNKVTEKGKYVELRCDPISGHTALYWYRQSLGQGPEFLIYFQGTGAADDSGLPNDRFFAVRPEGSVSTLKIQRTERGDSAVYLCASSPDMNTEAFFGQGTRLTVV.

The rearrangement joins TRBV3-1 (or the pseudogene TRBV3-2) to TRBJ1-2; 7 bases are a match to TRBD1. The CDR3 sequence is 15 residues long. Germline CDR1 and CDR2: LGHDT and YNNKEL (reference sequence). Trimming at V came to 4 bases and at J to 2 bases, leaving 7 bases not matched to a gene. The CDR3 spells CASSRTGERNYGYTF. The CDR3 coding sequence is TGTGCCAGCAGCCGGACAGGCGAACGAAACTATGGCTACACCTTC.

The rearrangement uses TRBV7-3 and TRBJ2-1; tentatively, D is TRBD1 (6 bases). In germline, CDR1 is SGHTA, CDR2 FQGTGA. The V end was cut by 5 bases, the J end by 6 bases, with 11 bases between. The CDR3 extends over 13 amino acids. The CDR3 nucleotides are TGTGCCAGCAGCCCAGGGGCGGGCAATGAGCAGTTCTTC. Translated: CASSPGAGNEQFF.

The CDR3 sequence: CASSTRQGRRDTQYF. Here the CDR3 DNA reads TGTGCCAGCAGTACCCGACAGGGGCGGAGAGATACGCAGTATTTT. The chain couples TRBV7-9 to TRBJ2-3; 8 bases are shared with TRBD1. The CDR3 contains 15 residues. Germline assignment: CDR1 SEHNR and CDR2 FQNEAQ (reference sequence). V shed 6 bases and J 5 bases; nucleotides not matched to a gene: 10.

The chain couples TRBV14 to TRBJ2-2, with 10 bases matching TRBD2. CDR1 and CDR2 from the germline V gene are SGHDN and FVKESK. Trimming removed 3 bases from V and 6 bases from J; junction bases left unmatched: 7. This CDR3 comprises 16 residues. This CDR3 is CASSQLAGVIAGELFF. CDR3 bases: TGTGCCAGCAGCCAGCTAGCGGGGGTTATCGCCGGGGAGCTGTTTTTT.

The V call is TRBV4-1, the J call TRBJ2-3; 8 bases fit TRBD2. This CDR3 has 17 residues. Germline lookup yields CDR1 MGHRA and CDR2 YSYEKL. The junction had 12 bases not matched to a gene; V was cut back by 2 bases and J by 5 bases. The DNA for the CDR3 is TGCGCCAGCAGCCAATCCAGACTTGGGCGGGGGGTAGATACGCAGTATTTT. It encodes CASSQSRLGRGVDTQYF.

V is TRBV6-2 or TRBV6-3 and J is TRBJ1-1, with D hard to call. CDR3 length equals 14 residues. V was trimmed by 2 bases and J by 4 bases, leaving 11 bases between them. Germline values: CDR1 MNHEY, CDR2 SVGEGT. In DNA form, the CDR3 reads TGTGCCAGCAGTTACGGGCGGGATGTCACTGAAGCTTTCTTT. Translation gives CASSYGRDVTEAFF.

This chain links TRBV15 with TRBJ1-4, with 8 bases lining up with TRBD1. This CDR3 has 15 residues. The V gene end was trimmed by 5 bases and the J gene end by 6 bases; junction bases not matched to a gene: 8. Germline loops: CDR1 LNHNV, CDR2 YYDKDF (reference sequence). The CDR3 bases are TGTGCCACCAGCGGTTCCGGGACAGGCTATGAAAAACTGTTTTTT. Amino acid sequence: CATSGSGTGYEKLFF.

The chain carries TRBV9 and TRBJ1-3; weak D call: TRBD1 (5 bases). Germline V gene data show CDR1 as SGDLS and CDR2 as YYNGEE. Trimming took off 4 bases at V and 2 bases at J, with 16 bases between the two ends. This CDR3 is 16 amino acids long. For the CDR3, the DNA is TGTGCCAGCAGCCTACCAGACAGCTCACCTGGAAACACCATATATTTT. It encodes CASSLPDSSPGNTIYF. Together with reference TRBV9 and TRBJ1-3, the CDR3 gives the full variable domain: DSGVTQTPKHLITATGQRVTLRCSPRSGDLSVYWYQQSLDQGLQFLIQYYNGEERAKGNILERFSAQQFPDLHSELNLSSLELGDSALYFCASSLPDSSPGNTIYFGEGSWLTVV.

The CDR3 DNA reads TGTGCTAGTGGTTTTCAACCCGACATCCGCTCTGGAAACACCATATATTTT. This sequence encodes CASGFQPDIRSGNTIYF. The chain combines TRBV12-5 with TRBJ1-3; D gene ambiguous. The CDR3 contains 17 residues. V was cut by 3 bases and J by 0 bases, with 15 bases left in between. Germline CDR1 reads LGHNT; CDR2 reads FRNRAP.